The 21 T cell receptor beta chains given below trace back to one sample, sequenced in a study of cytomegalovirus exposure and HLA in healthy donors. The primer mix had 60 Vbeta and 13 Jbeta primers. Some clones are missing from TCRdb's copy, which holds only in-frame ones; the method was immunoSEQ multiplex PCR. The sample has under 130,000 clones, 65% to 80% seen once. Material: PBMCs. These receptors came from a middle-aged woman in good health and CMV-seronegative.

This clone has only one observation. This chain uses TRBV10-1 with TRBJ2-5, with TRBD1 identical over 11 bases. The trim removed 8 bases at V and 5 bases at J, leaving 7 bases unmatched. Germline V gene data show CDR1 as WNHNN and CDR2 as SYGVQD (reference sequence). This CDR3 comprises 14 residues. The CDR3 DNA reads TGCGCCAGCTTCGGACAGGGGGCGGAGGAGACCCAGTACTTC. Protein sequence: CASFGQGAEETQYF.

This clone was picked up a small number of times. V usage is TRBV5-5 and J usage is TRBJ1-4; the match to TRBD1 covers 9 bases. Germline lookup yields CDR1 SGHKS and CDR2 YYEKEE (reference sequence). This CDR3 spans 14 amino acids. V gave up 4 bases and J gave up 8 bases; unmatched junction bases: 6. CDR3 in DNA: TGTGCCAGCAGCAGGGGACAGGGTGGAGAAAAACTGTTTTTT. As protein: CASSRGQGGEKLFF.

V is TRBV5-1 and J is TRBJ2-7, with D possibly matching TRBD1 (6 bases). The CDR3 is 15 amino acids. CDR1 SGHRS and CDR2 YFSETQ come from the germline V gene. V was clipped by 4 bases and J by 4 bases, with 18 bases between them. CDR3: CASSPNTGSLYEQYF. DNA for the CDR3: TGCGCCAGCAGCCCCAACACAGGGAGCTTATACGAGCAGTACTTC.

This clone has a single count. The chain links TRBV7-2 to TRBJ2-5; D possibly corresponds to TRBD1 (6 bases). In germline, CDR1 is SGHTA, CDR2 FQGNSA. The CDR3 extends over 12 amino acids. Trimming stripped 3 bases from V and 5 bases from J, with 7 bases between. In DNA form, the CDR3 reads TGTGCCAGCAGCTTTACAGGGGAGACCCAGTACTTC. Amino acid sequence: CASSFTGETQYF. The complete variable domain, with remaining parts taken from reference TRBV7-2 and TRBJ2-5, reads GAGVSQSPSNKVTEKGKDVELRCDPISGHTALYWYRQSLGQGLEFLIYFQGNSAPDKSGLPSDRFSAERTGGSVSTLTIQRTQQEDSAVYLCASSFTGETQYFGPGTRLLVL.

V usage is TRBV28 and J usage is TRBJ1-5, with a weak D call TRBD1 (5 bases). CDR1 MDHEN and CDR2 SYDVKM come from the germline V gene. The ends were cut back, 6 bases at V and 4 bases at J, with 16 bases in the middle. The CDR3 has 15 residues. DNA for the CDR3: TGTGCCAGCAGGCCAGGAAAGGGGTTGAATCAGCCCCAGCATTTT. Translating gives CASRPGKGLNQPQHF.

This clone was observed a handful of times. The gene calls are TRBV27 and TRBJ2-3; D might be TRBD2 (5 bases). Deletions cut 7 bases from V and 0 bases from J, with 11 bases between. This CDR3 region has 14 residues. Germline CDR1 MNHEY, CDR2 SMNVEV (reference sequence). The CDR3 DNA is TGTGCCAGCAAGCGGCTAGACAGCACAGATACGCAGTATTTT. Translating gives CASKRLDSTDTQYF.

This rearrangement joins TRBV28 to TRBJ1-5; no reliable D call. The germline V gene has CDR1 MDHEN and CDR2 SYDVKM. The CDR3 is made up of 14 amino acids. Trimming left V 1 base short and J 5 bases short, with 9 bases between. CDR3 amino acids: CASSLSRGDQPQHF. CDR3 nucleotides: TGTGCCAGCAGTTTATCTAGAGGAGATCAGCCCCAGCATTTT.

The J gene is TRBJ2-1, the V gene TRBV2; 7 bases are a match to TRBD1. Germline CDR1 is SNHLY and CDR2 is FYNNEI. V was pared by 4 bases and J by 10 bases, with 7 bases of the junction left unmatched. The CDR3 has 13 residues. Here the CDR3 reads CASSAEGGREQFF. The DNA of the CDR3 is TGTGCCAGCAGTGCAGAAGGGGGCCGGGAGCAGTTCTTC.

The chain has TRBV6-5 and TRBJ2-3; 7 bases map to TRBD1. This CDR3 has 15 residues. Losses at the gene ends were 2 bases for V and 2 bases for J; bases not matched to a gene: 4. CDR1 is MNHEY, CDR2 SVGAGI, per germline. The CDR3 region is CASSYVGTVTDTQYF. For the CDR3, the DNA is TGTGCCAGCAGTTACGTCGGGACAGTCACAGATACGCAGTATTTT.

This chain joins TRBV27 and TRBJ1-2, with D unresolved. Trimming pared 1 base from V and 3 bases from J, leaving 15 bases between. The CDR3 totals 16 residues. The V gene's germline CDR1 is MNHEY and CDR2 SMNVEV (reference sequence). CDR3 amino acids: CASSLYSPKLDYGYTF. DNA of the CDR3: TGTGCCAGCAGTTTATACTCGCCCAAGTTGGACTATGGCTACACCTTC.

V and J are TRBV4-1 and TRBJ1-1; perhaps TRBD1 as D (6 bases). This CDR3 is 15 amino acids long. Between the trimmed V and J ends, which lost 4 bases and 1 base, there was a span of 13 bases. Germline-derived CDR1 and CDR2 are MGHRA and YSYEKL. In DNA form, the CDR3 reads TGCGCCAGCAGCCTCCGGGACACCAAGAACACTGAAGCTTTCTTT. Translating gives CASSLRDTKNTEAFF.

The chain joins TRBV4-2 to TRBJ1-5; no clear D gene. The CDR3 totals 15 residues. Germline V CDR1 and CDR2: LGHNA, YNFKEQ. Trimming pared 1 base from V and 6 bases from J, leaving 13 bases between. Written as DNA, the CDR3 is TGTGCCAGCAGCCAAGGTGCGGGAGACGGTCAGCCCCAGCATTTT. This codes for CASSQGAGDGQPQHF.

The rearrangement joins TRBV28 to TRBJ1-3; D unclear. Germline CDR1 is MDHEN and CDR2 is SYDVKM. CDR3 length: 14 residues. Between the trimmed V and J ends, which lost 7 bases and 0 bases, there was a span of 10 bases. For the CDR3, the DNA is TGTGCCAGCACCCCTATAAGCTCTGGAAACACCATATATTTT. This sequence encodes CASTPISSGNTIYF.

As for this clone: This sample includes further DNA sequences coding for the same CDR3. The chain carries TRBV28 and TRBJ1-1; D gene uncertain. In germline, CDR1 is MDHEN, CDR2 SYDVKM. The CDR3 spans 15 residues. Trimming removed 5 bases from V and 1 base from J, with 14 bases in between. The CDR3 region has the DNA TGTGCCAGCAGTCCTGTTCGACATCCGAACACTGAAGCTTTCTTT. Translation: CASSPVRHPNTEAFF.

This clone was seen only once. The chain links TRBV28 to TRBJ2-3, with 9 bases that match TRBD2. CDR1 is MDHEN, CDR2 SYDVKM, per germline. This CDR3 contains 16 residues. V shed 4 bases, J shed 5 bases, and the junction held 10 bases outside the gene matches. CDR3 in DNA: TGTGCCAGCAGTTCTCCAGGGCGGGAGGGCCGAGATACGCAGTATTTT. It specifies CASSSPGREGRDTQYF. The variable domain in full, with the rest retrieved from reference TRBV28 and TRBJ2-3, is DVKVTQSSRYLVKRTGEKVFLECVQDMDHENMFWYRQDPGLGLRLIYFSYDVKMKEKGDIPEGYSVSREKKERFSLILESASTNQTSMYLCASSSPGREGRDTQYFGPGTRLTVL.

The chain employs TRBV28 and TRBJ2-5, with D tentatively TRBD1 (5 bases). The last part of the DNA fits TRBJ2-7 better; the J call may be wrong. Germline CDR1 is MDHEN and CDR2 is SYDVKM. This CDR3 comprises 12 residues. This CDR3 is CASSPGLSEQYF. As DNA, the CDR3 is TGTGCCAGCAGCCCAGGGCTATCCGAGCAGTACTTC.

This clone has just a few counts. J is TRBJ1-5 and V is TRBV6-1; D unclear. Germline CDR1 and CDR2: MNHNS and SASEGT. The CDR3 totals 15 residues. Trimming left V 1 base short and J 2 bases short, with 9 bases between. CDR3 DNA sequence: TGTGCCAGCAGTGAAGTGGGTCGGGGCAATCAGCCCCAGCATTTT. Protein sequence: CASSEVGRGNQPQHF.

This clone appeared a single time. Here the CDR3 reads CASSLTSGGAAKTQYF. CDR3 DNA: TGTGCCAGCAGCTTAACTAGCGGGGGGGCGGCAAAGACCCAGTACTTC. The chain recombines TRBV7-2 with TRBJ2-5; TRBD2 matches 13 bases. The CDR3 consists of 16 residues. With 2 bases clipped from V and 6 bases from J, the junction kept 6 bases outside the gene matches. Germline CDR1 and CDR2: SGHTA and FQGNSA.

This clone has just one count. The V call is TRBV7-8, the J call TRBJ1-5; D may be TRBD1 (5 bases). V lost 4 bases to trimming and J lost 1 base, with 11 bases between them. CDR3 length equals 15 residues. Germline values: CDR1 SGHVS, CDR2 FQNEAQ. The chain's CDR3 is CASSYGSGSNQPQHF. In DNA form, the CDR3 reads TGTGCCAGCAGCTATGGATCAGGGAGCAATCAGCCCCAGCATTTT.

The CDR3 sequence: CASSDGLSSYEQYF. The CDR3 DNA reads TGTGCCAGCAGCGACGGACTGAGCTCCTACGAGCAGTACTTC. V is TRBV5-8 and J is TRBJ2-7; TRBD2 is a possible D gene (5 bases). The CDR3 runs 14 residues. Trimming removed 4 bases at V and 0 bases at J, with 11 bases between. Germline V gives CDR1 SGHTS, CDR2 YDEGEE.

The chain recombines TRBV7-2 with TRBJ1-1, with TRBD1 identical over 7 bases. V lost 1 base and J lost 3; bases outside the gene matches: 11. In germline, CDR1 is SGHTA, CDR2 FQGNSA. This CDR3 spans 17 amino acids. In DNA form, the CDR3 reads TGTGCCAGCAGCTTAGTAAGCCCGCTTACAGGGGACACTGAAGCTTTCTTT. It translates to CASSLVSPLTGDTEAFF.